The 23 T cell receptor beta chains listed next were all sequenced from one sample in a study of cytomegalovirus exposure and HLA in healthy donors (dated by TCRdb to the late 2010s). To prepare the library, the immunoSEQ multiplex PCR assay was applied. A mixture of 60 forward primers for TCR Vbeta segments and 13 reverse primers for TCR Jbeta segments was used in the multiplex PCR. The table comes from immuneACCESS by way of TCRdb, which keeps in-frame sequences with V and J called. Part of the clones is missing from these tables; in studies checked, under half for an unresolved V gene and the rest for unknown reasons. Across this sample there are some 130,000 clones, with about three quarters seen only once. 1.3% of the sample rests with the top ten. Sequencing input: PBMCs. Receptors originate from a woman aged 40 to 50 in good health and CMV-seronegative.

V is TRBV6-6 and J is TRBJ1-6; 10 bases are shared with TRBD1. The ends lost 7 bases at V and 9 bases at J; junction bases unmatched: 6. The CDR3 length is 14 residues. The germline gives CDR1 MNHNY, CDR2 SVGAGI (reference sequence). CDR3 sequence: CASTSGTGVSPLHF. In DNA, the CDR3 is TGTGCCAGCACCTCCGGGACAGGGGTTTCACCCCTCCACTTT.

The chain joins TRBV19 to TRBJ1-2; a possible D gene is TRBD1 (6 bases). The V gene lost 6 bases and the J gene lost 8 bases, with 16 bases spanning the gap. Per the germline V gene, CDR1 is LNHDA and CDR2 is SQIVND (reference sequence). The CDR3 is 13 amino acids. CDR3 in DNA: TGTGCCAGTAGCAACAGGGCCGGGGACGGCTACACCTTC. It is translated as CASSNRAGDGYTF.

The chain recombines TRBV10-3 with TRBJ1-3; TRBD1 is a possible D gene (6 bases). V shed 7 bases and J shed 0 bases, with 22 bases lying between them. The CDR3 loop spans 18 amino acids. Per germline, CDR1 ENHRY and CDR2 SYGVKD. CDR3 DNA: TGTGCCATCAACACCGGGACAAGGGACCTATTCTCTGGAAACACCATATATTTT. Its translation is CAINTGTRDLFSGNTIYF.

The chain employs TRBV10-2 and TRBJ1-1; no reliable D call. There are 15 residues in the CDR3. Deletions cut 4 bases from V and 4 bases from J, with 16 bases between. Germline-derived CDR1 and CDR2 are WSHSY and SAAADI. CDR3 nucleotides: TGCGCCAGCAGTGTAGCACCTGGAGCGAGCACTGAAGCTTTCTTT. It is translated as CASSVAPGASTEAFF.

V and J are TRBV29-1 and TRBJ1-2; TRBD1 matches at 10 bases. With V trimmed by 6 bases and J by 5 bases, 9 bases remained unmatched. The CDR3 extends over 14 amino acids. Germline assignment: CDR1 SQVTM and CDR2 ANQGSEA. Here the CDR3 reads CSVNGDRGGYGYTF. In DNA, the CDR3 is TGCAGCGTGAATGGGGACAGGGGAGGGTATGGCTACACCTTC.

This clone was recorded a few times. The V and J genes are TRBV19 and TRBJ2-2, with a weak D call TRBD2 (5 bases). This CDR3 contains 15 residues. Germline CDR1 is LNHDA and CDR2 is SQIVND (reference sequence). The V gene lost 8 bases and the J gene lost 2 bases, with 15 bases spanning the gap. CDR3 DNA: TGTGCCAGTTCCGAGGGCAGCTTCAACACCGGGGAGCTGTTTTTT. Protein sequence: CASSEGSFNTGELFF.

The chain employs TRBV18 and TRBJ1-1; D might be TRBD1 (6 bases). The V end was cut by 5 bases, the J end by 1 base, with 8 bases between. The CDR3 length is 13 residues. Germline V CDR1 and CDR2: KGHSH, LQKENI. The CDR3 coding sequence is TGTGCCAGCTCATCGGACAGGAACACTGAAGCTTTCTTT. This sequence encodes CASSSDRNTEAFF.

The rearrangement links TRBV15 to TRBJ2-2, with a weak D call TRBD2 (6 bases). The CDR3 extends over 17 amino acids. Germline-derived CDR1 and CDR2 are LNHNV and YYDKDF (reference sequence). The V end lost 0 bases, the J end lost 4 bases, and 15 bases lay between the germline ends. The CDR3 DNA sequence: TGTGCCACCAGCAGAGATGGTTGGGGGGTCAGCACCGGGGAGCTGTTTTTT. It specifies CATSRDGWGVSTGELFF.

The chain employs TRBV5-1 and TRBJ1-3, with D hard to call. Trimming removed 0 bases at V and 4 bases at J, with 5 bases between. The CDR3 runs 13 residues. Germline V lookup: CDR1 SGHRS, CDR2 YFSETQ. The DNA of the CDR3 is TGCGCCAGCAGCTTGGACATGGGAAACACCATATATTTT. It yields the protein CASSLDMGNTIYF.

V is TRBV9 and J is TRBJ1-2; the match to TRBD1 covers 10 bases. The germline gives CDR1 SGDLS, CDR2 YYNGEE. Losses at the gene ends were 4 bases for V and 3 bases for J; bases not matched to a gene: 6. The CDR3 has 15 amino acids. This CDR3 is CASSTRTGGDYGYTF. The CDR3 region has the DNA TGTGCCAGCAGCACCCGGACAGGGGGGGACTATGGCTACACCTTC.

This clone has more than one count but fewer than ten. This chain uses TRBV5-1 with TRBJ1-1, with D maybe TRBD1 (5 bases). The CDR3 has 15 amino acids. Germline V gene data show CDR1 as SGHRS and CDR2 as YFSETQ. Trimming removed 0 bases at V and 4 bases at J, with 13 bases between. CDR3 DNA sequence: TGCGCCAGCAGCTTGGCCGGGGGAGGCGGCACTGAAGCTTTCTTT. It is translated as CASSLAGGGGTEAFF.

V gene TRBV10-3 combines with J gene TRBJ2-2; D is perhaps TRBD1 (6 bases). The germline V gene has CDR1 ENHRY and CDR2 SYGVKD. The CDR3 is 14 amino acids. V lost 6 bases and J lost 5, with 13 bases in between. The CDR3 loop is CAIRPGQATGELFF. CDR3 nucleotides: TGTGCCATCAGGCCGGGACAAGCGACCGGGGAGCTGTTTTTT.

The CDR3 DNA reads as TGCGCCAGCAGCCAAGAAAAGGTGTCGGGACTAGCGGGGGGCCCTGGCAAAAACATTCAGTACTTC. It specifies CASSQEKVSGLAGGPGKNIQYF. The V and J genes are TRBV4-3 and TRBJ2-4; 15 bases are a match to TRBD2. The CDR3 is made up of 22 amino acids. With 0 bases clipped from V and 3 bases from J, the junction kept 15 bases outside the gene matches. Germline loops: CDR1 LGHNA, CDR2 YSLEER.

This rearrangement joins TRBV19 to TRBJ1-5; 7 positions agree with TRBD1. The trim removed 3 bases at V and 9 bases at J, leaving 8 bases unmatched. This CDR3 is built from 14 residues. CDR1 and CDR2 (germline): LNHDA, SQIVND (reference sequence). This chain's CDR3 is CASSIKATGSPQHF. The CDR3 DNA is TGTGCCAGTAGTATCAAGGCGACAGGGTCGCCCCAGCATTTT.

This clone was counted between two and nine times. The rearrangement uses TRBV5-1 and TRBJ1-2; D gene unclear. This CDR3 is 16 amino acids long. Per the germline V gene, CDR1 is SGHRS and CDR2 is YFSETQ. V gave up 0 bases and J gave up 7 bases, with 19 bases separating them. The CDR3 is CASSLGTPGVEGGYTF. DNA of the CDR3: TGCGCCAGCAGCTTGGGGACTCCGGGAGTCGAGGGTGGCTACACCTTC.

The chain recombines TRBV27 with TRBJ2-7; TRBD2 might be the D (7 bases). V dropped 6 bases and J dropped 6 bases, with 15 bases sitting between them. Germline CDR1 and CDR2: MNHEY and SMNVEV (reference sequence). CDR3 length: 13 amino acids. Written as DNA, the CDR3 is TGTGCCAGCAGCCCCGGGGGGCCTGCCGAGCAGTACTTC. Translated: CASSPGGPAEQYF.

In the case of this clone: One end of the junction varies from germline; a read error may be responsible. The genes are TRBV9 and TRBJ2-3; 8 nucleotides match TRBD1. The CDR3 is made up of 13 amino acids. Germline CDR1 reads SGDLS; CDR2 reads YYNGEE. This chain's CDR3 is CASSVLQGEILNF. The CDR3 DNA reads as TGTGCCAGCAGCGTTTTACAGGGGGAAATCCTCAATTTT.

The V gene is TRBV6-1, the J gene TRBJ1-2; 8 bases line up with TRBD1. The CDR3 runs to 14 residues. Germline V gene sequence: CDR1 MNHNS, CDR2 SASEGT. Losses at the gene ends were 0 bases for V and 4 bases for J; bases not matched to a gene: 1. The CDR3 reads CASSEAGTGYGYTF. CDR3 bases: TGTGCCAGCAGTGAAGCCGGGACAGGCTATGGCTACACCTTC.

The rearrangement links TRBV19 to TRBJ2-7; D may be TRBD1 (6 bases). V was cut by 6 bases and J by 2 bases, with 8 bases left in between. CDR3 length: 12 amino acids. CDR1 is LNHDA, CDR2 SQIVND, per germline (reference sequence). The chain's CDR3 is CASSRGPYEQYF. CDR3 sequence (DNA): TGTGCCAGTAGCAGGGGCCCCTACGAGCAGTACTTC.

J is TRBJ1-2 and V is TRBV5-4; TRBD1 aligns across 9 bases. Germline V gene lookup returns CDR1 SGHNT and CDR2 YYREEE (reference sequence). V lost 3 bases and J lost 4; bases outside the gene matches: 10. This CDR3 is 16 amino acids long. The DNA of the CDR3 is TGTGCCAGCAGCTCAATTCAGGACAGGGGCACCTATGGCTACACCTTC. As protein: CASSSIQDRGTYGYTF.

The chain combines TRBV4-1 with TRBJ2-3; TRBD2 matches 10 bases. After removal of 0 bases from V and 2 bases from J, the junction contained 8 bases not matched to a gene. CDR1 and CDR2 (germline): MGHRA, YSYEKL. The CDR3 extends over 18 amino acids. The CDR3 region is CASSQDRASGRNTDTQYF. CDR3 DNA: TGCGCCAGCAGCCAAGATCGGGCTAGCGGGAGAAACACAGATACGCAGTATTTT.

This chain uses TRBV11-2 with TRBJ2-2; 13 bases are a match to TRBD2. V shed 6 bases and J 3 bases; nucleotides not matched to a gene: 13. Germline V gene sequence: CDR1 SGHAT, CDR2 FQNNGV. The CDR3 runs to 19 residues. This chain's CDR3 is CASRLGRGTSGDYTGELFF. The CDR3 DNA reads TGTGCCAGCAGATTGGGCAGGGGGACTAGCGGGGATTACACCGGGGAGCTGTTTTTT.

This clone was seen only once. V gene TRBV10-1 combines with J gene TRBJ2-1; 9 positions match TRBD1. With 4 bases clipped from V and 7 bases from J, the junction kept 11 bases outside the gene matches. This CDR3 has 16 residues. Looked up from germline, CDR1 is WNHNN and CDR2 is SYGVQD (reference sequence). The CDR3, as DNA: TGCGCCAGCAGTGGGCAACCGGGACAGGGAAGGAATGAGCAGTTCTTC. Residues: CASSGQPGQGRNEQFF.